Following are 7 T cell receptor beta chains from one sample sequenced in a study of CD8+CD57+ T cells in acquired aplastic anemia. CDR3 and TCR beta VDJ profiling relied on a genomic DNA template. TCRdb ran MiXCR on the reads and lists one entry per CDR3 protein. The top ten hold 45% to 50% of the sample, which has approximately 170,000 distinct CDR3 sequences, about 60% seen once. Source material: sorted CD4+, CD8+, or CD8+CD57+ T cells (not recorded which) from PBMCs. All receptors derive from a human donor in good health.

This chain links TRBV7-9 with TRBJ2-7; 8 bases are shared with TRBD1. V trimming: 3 bases; J trimming: 1 base; junction bases outside the gene matches: 5. The CDR3 extends over 15 amino acids. Germline values: CDR1 SEHNR, CDR2 FQNEAQ (reference sequence). CDR3: CASSLDGTGSYEQYF. The CDR3 region has the DNA TGTGCCAGCAGCTTGGACGGGACAGGATCCTACGAGCAGTACTTC.

The chain is built from TRBV7-8 and TRBJ2-7; no clear D gene. The CDR3 has 13 amino acids. Germline CDR1 is SGHVS and CDR2 is FQNEAQ. Trimming left V 2 bases short and J 4 bases short, with 9 bases between. This chain's CDR3 is CASSLKEDYEQYF. CDR3 in DNA: TGTGCCAGCAGCTTAAAAGAGGATTACGAGCAGTACTTC.

The chain is built from TRBV7-6 and TRBJ2-7; 11 bases match TRBD2. The V and J ends lost 2 bases and 1 base, in that order; junction bases with no gene match: 7. CDR1 and CDR2 from the germline V gene are SGHVS and FNYEAQ. The CDR3 has 17 residues. The CDR3 sequence is CASSLLQLAGESYEQYF. In DNA, the CDR3 is TGTGCCAGCAGCTTACTCCAACTAGCGGGAGAGTCCTACGAGCAGTACTTC.

The gene calls are TRBV5-6 and TRBJ2-7; 8 bases are a match to TRBD1. Germline assignment: CDR1 SGHDT and CDR2 YYEEEE. This CDR3 region has 14 residues. The ends lost 4 bases at V and 6 bases at J; junction bases unmatched: 9. The CDR3 region has the DNA TGTGCCAGCAGCCTTCAGACAGGGGTGTCCGAGCAGTACTTC. This gives the protein CASSLQTGVSEQYF.

The J gene is TRBJ2-2, the V gene TRBV9, with D possibly matching TRBD2 (5 bases). Germline CDR1 and CDR2: SGDLS and YYNGEE. Trimming left V 4 bases short and J 6 bases short, with 10 bases between. The CDR3 extends over 13 amino acids. The CDR3 spells CASSLQEAGELFF. CDR3 nucleotides: TGTGCCAGCAGCCTTCAGGAGGCCGGGGAGCTGTTTTTT.

This sequence joins TRBV20-1 and TRBJ1-1, with 10 bases that match TRBD1. In germline, CDR1 is DFQATT, CDR2 SNEGSKA (reference sequence). This CDR3 comprises 13 residues. V was clipped by 7 bases and J by 4 bases; unmatched bases: 6. CDR3 sequence reads: CSVGDRGGTEAFF. The DNA for the CDR3 is TGCAGTGTCGGGGACAGGGGTGGCACTGAAGCTTTCTTT.

This clonotype has a handful of counts. The V and J genes are TRBV7-2 and TRBJ1-6; no firm D call. V gave up 2 bases and J gave up 10 bases, with 15 bases separating them. The CDR3 contains 15 residues. Germline V CDR1 and CDR2: SGHTA, FQGNSA. This chain's CDR3 is CASSLRSGLGSPLHF. CDR3 in DNA: TGTGCCAGCAGCTTACGCTCCGGTCTCGGGTCACCCCTCCACTTT.